This TCR beta chain was sequenced for a study of T cells after yellow fever vaccination. General observations from the study: Post-booster repertoires again held most primary-vaccination clones (just under 97% CD4, 75% to 90% CD8). From the bulk population, abundant clonotypes could contaminate and appear within FACS-sorted repertoires.

This CDR3 comprises 14 residues. Trimming took off 0 bases at V and 6 bases at J, with 7 bases between the two ends. The germline V gene has CDR1 SGDLS and CDR2 YYNGEE. This clonotype was found many times. Its matching antigen is unknown. 5'RACE template switching produced TCR cDNA carrying a universal primer site and UMIs. Each CDR3 protein gets one entry after TCRdb re-called the 5' RACE reads with MiXCR. This sample yields 25,000 to 35,000 distinct CDR3 sequences, of which roughly 4.5% are seen a single time; around half belongs to the top ten. Sequenced here: CD8+ T cells sorted from PBMCs, sampled 5 days after the yellow fever booster vaccination. The gene calls are TRBV9 and TRBJ1-6; no clear D gene. This TCR derives from a man aged 25 to 40 who received the YFV17D yellow fever vaccine. CDR3 residues: CASSVDTINSPLHF. In DNA, the CDR3 is TGTGCCAGCAGCGTAGACACGATTAATTCACCCCTCCACTTT.